Given below is one TCR beta chain in context. In the original processing: The authors estimated nucleated cell counts from reference gene primer amplification. Repertoires were generated with immunoSEQ multiplex PCR, while TCRdb's copy carries only in-frame clones and drops some. V and J calls and clone size follow that table, whereas D and trimming were derived from the DNA. The repertoire holds around 250,000 clones, around 80% seen once, with 15% in the top ten. V lost 2 bases and J lost 2, with 9 bases in between. Looked up from germline, CDR1 is SNHLY and CDR2 is FYNNEI. This CDR3 spans 14 amino acids. The data stem from a study of blood T cell repertoires in COVID-19. About the research overall: Donors in the United States, Italy and Spain gave samples during acute or convalescent COVID-19.

The study recruited people aged roughly 18 to 100 years across about two dozen US areas. Assignments of participants to cohorts depended upon their own reported clinical history. The chain recombines TRBV2 with TRBJ1-2, with D unclear. The receptor comes from a man aged 40-49 years who had recovered from COVID-19. Sequencing was done on a sample of PBMCs or T cells enriched from blood (not recorded which). CDR3 in amino acids: CASSELQRNYGYTF. The CDR3 bases are TGTGCCAGCAGTGAATTGCAGCGCAACTATGGCTACACCTTC.